Listed here are 18 T cell receptor beta chains from one sample, sequenced in a study of shared T cell receptors in the human thymus (dated by TCRdb to 2020 to 2022). Libraries were prepared through the immunoSEQ multiplex PCR assay. The table comes from immuneACCESS by way of TCRdb, which keeps in-frame sequences with V and J called. Part of the clones is missing from these tables; in studies checked, under half for an unresolved V gene and the rest for unknown reasons. The sample yields some 760,000 clones; 70% to 90% were counted once. 0.0095% to 0.013% of the sample is held by the ten biggest clonotypes. This sample was also put to use in a study of human thymus T cells.

The sample consisted of thymocytes. The receptor source for this set is a girl less than two years old with a congenital heart defect. Donor details come from another sample of the same person, matched by shared clones.

V is TRBV12-5 and J is TRBJ2-1; TRBD2 matches at 8 bases. V trimming: 2 bases; J trimming: 2 bases; junction bases outside the gene matches: 2. In germline, CDR1 is LGHNT, CDR2 FRNRAP. This CDR3 contains 15 residues. The CDR3 bases are TGTGCTAGTGGTTTGTTGCGGGGGGCCTACAATGAGCAGTTCTTC. It encodes CASGLLRGAYNEQFF. The full variable domain, with the rest looked up from reference TRBV12-5 and TRBJ2-1, is DARVTQTPRHKVTEMGQEVTMRCQPILGHNTVFWYRQTMMQGLELLAYFRNRAPLDDSGMPKDRFSAEMPDATLATLKIQPSEPRDSAVYFCASGLLRGAYNEQFFGPGTRLTVL.

The genes are TRBV9 and TRBJ1-1; 8 nucleotides match TRBD1. J gave up 6 bases and V 1 base, and 14 bases lay outside the gene matches. CDR3 length equals 17 residues. Germline lookup yields CDR1 SGDLS and CDR2 YYNGEE. The CDR3 is CASSVIRPDRAEAEAFF. CDR3 nucleotides: TGTGCCAGCAGCGTAATCCGACCGGACAGGGCGGAGGCTGAAGCTTTCTTT.

The chain has TRBV5-1 and TRBJ2-7; 7 nucleotides line up with TRBD1. The CDR3 spans 14 residues. Trimming at V came to 5 bases and at J to 5 bases, leaving 10 bases not matched to a gene. Germline V gene sequence: CDR1 SGHRS, CDR2 YFSETQ. This CDR3 is CASRIGQGDHEQYF. The CDR3 coding sequence is TGCGCCAGCAGAATTGGGCAGGGGGACCACGAGCAGTACTTC.

The chain is built from TRBV6-6 and TRBJ1-5; 7 bases are a match to TRBD1. This CDR3 is 16 amino acids long. V was clipped by 2 bases and J by 4 bases; unmatched bases: 8. Germline V CDR1 and CDR2: MNHNY, SVGAGI (reference sequence). The DNA of the CDR3 is TGTGCCAGCAGTTACCGGGGGACAGTGTGGAATCAGCCCCAGCATTTT. Translating it yields CASSYRGTVWNQPQHF.

The rearrangement uses TRBV19 and TRBJ1-5, with a weak D call TRBD1 (5 bases). Trimming left V 4 bases short and J 4 bases short, with 8 bases between. This CDR3 spans 13 amino acids. CDR1 LNHDA and CDR2 SQIVND come from the germline V gene (reference sequence). CDR3 protein: CASSNAGNQPQHF. The CDR3 DNA sequence: TGTGCCAGTAGTAACGCAGGGAATCAGCCCCAGCATTTT.

The rearrangement uses TRBV2 and TRBJ1-1; TRBD1 matches at 7 bases. V dropped 6 bases and J dropped 7; count of bases not matched to a gene: 11. The germline V gene encodes CDR1 SNHLY and CDR2 FYNNEI. The CDR3 spans 14 residues. The CDR3 spells CASRMTGNAFEAFF. As DNA, the CDR3 is TGTGCCAGCAGAATGACAGGGAATGCCTTTGAAGCTTTCTTT.

The chain is built from TRBV5-1 and TRBJ1-1, with D unresolved. Trimming removed 0 bases at V and 4 bases at J, with 13 bases between. Germline loops: CDR1 SGHRS, CDR2 YFSETQ. This CDR3 has 15 amino acids. The CDR3 DNA reads TGCGCCAGCAGCTTGGCCATCGGGATCGGCACTGAAGCTTTCTTT. This sequence encodes CASSLAIGIGTEAFF. The full variable domain, completed using reference TRBV5-1 and TRBJ1-1, is KAGVTQTPRYLIKTRGQQVTLSCSPISGHRSVSWYQQTPGQGLQFLFEYFSETQRNKGNFPGRFSGRQFSNSRSEMNVSTLELGDSALYLCASSLAIGIGTEAFFGQGTRLTVV.

The rearrangement uses TRBV5-1 and TRBJ1-1; unclear D gene. Germline assignment: CDR1 SGHRS and CDR2 YFSETQ. Trimming took 4 bases from V and 7 from J, leaving 14 bases between them. CDR3 size: 13 residues. This CDR3 is CASSRADGYEAFF. Here the CDR3 DNA reads TGCGCCAGCAGCCGAGCGGACGGGTATGAAGCTTTCTTT. Full variable domain (rest looked up from reference TRBV5-1 and TRBJ1-1): KAGVTQTPRYLIKTRGQQVTLSCSPISGHRSVSWYQQTPGQGLQFLFEYFSETQRNKGNFPGRFSGRQFSNSRSEMNVSTLELGDSALYLCASSRADGYEAFFGQGTRLTVV.

The V call is TRBV5-1, the J call TRBJ2-4, with D maybe TRBD2 (6 bases). Looked up from germline, CDR1 is SGHRS and CDR2 is YFSETQ. V lost 3 bases, J lost 0 bases, and 10 bases lay in between. The CDR3 is made up of 15 amino acids. The CDR3 coding sequence is TGCGCCAGCAGCTCCCGCGGGATAGCCAAAAACATTCAGTACTTC. This gives the protein CASSSRGIAKNIQYF.

The genes are TRBV4-3 and TRBJ2-7; 8 bases align to TRBD2. Germline V gene lookup returns CDR1 LGHNA and CDR2 YSLEER. V shed 1 base, J shed 4 bases, and the junction held 12 bases outside the gene matches. The length of the CDR3 is 17 residues. The CDR3 is CASSQVVSGGRTYEQYF. The CDR3 DNA sequence: TGCGCCAGCAGCCAAGTGGTAAGCGGGGGCCGGACATACGAGCAGTACTTC.

The DNA of the CDR3 is TGTGCCAGTAGTATCCCGAAAGCAGGGGTAAACACTGAAGCTTTCTTT. Translation: CASSIPKAGVNTEAFF. The chain recombines TRBV19 with TRBJ1-1, with a weak D call TRBD1 (6 bases). V shed 3 bases and J shed 2 bases, with 16 bases lying between them. This CDR3 contains 16 residues. The germline CDR1 and CDR2 sequences are LNHDA and SQIVND (reference sequence).

The chain carries TRBV4-1 and TRBJ1-2; 9 nucleotides line up with TRBD1. CDR1 MGHRA and CDR2 YSYEKL come from the germline V gene. V shed 0 bases, J shed 7 bases, and the junction held 18 bases outside the gene matches. This CDR3 comprises 19 residues. The CDR3 coding sequence is TGCGCCAGCAGCCAAGACTCCCGGGACAGGGCCACCCCTAGGGGTGGCTACACCTTC. Amino acid sequence: CASSQDSRDRATPRGGYTF.

The V and J genes are TRBV11-3 and TRBJ2-4; D might be TRBD1 (6 bases). CDR1 and CDR2 (germline): SGHNT, YENEEA. The CDR3 spans 20 residues. V dropped 3 bases and J dropped 0 bases, with 24 bases sitting between them. The CDR3 sequence: CASSFHGPPRDKLAKNIQYF. In DNA, the CDR3 is TGTGCCAGCAGCTTCCACGGCCCCCCACGGGACAAATTAGCCAAAAACATTCAGTACTTC.

This chain uses TRBV4-3 with TRBJ2-3; 8 positions match TRBD2. The V and J ends lost 0 bases and 6 bases, in that order; junction bases with no gene match: 17. This CDR3 comprises 19 residues. The V gene's germline CDR1 is LGHNA and CDR2 YSLEER. The CDR3 nucleotides are TGCGCCAGCAGCCAAGATGAAGGTCTCGGGGGGGGATCCTCGGATACGCAGTATTTT. It specifies CASSQDEGLGGGSSDTQYF.

The rearrangement links TRBV15 to TRBJ2-1; possibly TRBD1 for D (6 bases). The CDR3 consists of 15 residues. The ends were cut back, 4 bases at V and 2 bases at J, with 12 bases in the middle. Germline V lookup: CDR1 LNHNV, CDR2 YYDKDF (reference sequence). Written as DNA, the CDR3 is TGTGCCACCAGCATAGAGGACAGTACCTACAATGAGCAGTTCTTC. This codes for CATSIEDSTYNEQFF. Full variable domain (remainder filled in from reference TRBV15 and TRBJ2-1): DAMVIQNPRYQVTQFGKPVTLSCSQTLNHNVMYWYQQKSSQAPKLLFHYYDKDFNNEADTPDNFQSRRPNTSFCFLDIRSPGLGDTAMYLCATSIEDSTYNEQFFGPGTRLTVL.

This chain joins TRBV4-1 and TRBJ1-3; D not resolved. V lost 4 bases and J lost 5, with 12 bases in between. Germline CDR1 and CDR2: MGHRA and YSYEKL. CDR3 length equals 14 residues. This chain's CDR3 is CASSPEVWRNTIYF. The CDR3 DNA reads as TGCGCCAGCAGCCCGGAGGTATGGCGAAACACCATATATTTT.

The chain links TRBV4-3 to TRBJ2-5; 9 bases match TRBD2. V trimming: 3 bases; J trimming: 4 bases; junction bases outside the gene matches: 9. Germline V gives CDR1 LGHNA, CDR2 YSLEER. CDR3 length: 16 amino acids. CDR3 DNA: TGCGCCAGCAGCCAGACGTGGCGGGGGGGTGGAGAGACCCAGTACTTC. It codes for CASSQTWRGGGETQYF.

The chain uses TRBV10-3 and TRBJ2-7, with 8 bases identical to TRBD1. Trimming cost V 3 bases and J 5 bases; bases outside gene matches: 9. Germline CDR1 reads ENHRY; CDR2 reads SYGVKD. This CDR3 contains 15 residues. CDR3: CAISDWDRRTHEQYF. The CDR3 nucleotides are TGTGCCATCAGTGATTGGGACAGGAGGACCCACGAGCAGTACTTC.